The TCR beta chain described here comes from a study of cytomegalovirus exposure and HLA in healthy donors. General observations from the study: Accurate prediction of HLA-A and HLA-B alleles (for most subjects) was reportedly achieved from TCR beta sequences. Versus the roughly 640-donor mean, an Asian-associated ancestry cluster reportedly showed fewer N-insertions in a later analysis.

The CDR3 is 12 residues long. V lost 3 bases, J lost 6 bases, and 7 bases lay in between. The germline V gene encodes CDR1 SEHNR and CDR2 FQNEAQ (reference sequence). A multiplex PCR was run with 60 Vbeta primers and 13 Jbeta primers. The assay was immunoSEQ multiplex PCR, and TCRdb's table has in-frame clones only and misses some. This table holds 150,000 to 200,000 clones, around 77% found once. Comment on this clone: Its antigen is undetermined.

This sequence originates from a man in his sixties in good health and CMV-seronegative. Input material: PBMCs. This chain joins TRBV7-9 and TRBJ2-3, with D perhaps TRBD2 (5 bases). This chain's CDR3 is CASSFGGDTQYF. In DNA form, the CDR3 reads TGTGCCAGCAGCTTCGGCGGGGATACGCAGTATTTT.